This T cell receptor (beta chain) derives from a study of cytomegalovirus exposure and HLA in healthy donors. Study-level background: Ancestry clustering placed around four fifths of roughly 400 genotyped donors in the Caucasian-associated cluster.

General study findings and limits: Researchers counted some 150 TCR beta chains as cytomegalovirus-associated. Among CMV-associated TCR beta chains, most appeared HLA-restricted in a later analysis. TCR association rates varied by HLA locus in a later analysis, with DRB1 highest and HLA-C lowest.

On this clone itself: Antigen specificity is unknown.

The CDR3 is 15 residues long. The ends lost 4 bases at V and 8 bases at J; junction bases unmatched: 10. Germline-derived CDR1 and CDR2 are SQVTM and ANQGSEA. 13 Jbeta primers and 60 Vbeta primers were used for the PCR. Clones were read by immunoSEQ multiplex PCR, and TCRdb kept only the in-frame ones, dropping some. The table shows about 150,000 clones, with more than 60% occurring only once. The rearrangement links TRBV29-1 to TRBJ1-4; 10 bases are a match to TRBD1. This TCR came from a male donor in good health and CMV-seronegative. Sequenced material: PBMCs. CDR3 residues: CSVASGDRGGEKLFF. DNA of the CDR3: TGCAGCGTTGCTAGTGGGGACAGGGGAGGAGAAAAACTGTTTTTT.